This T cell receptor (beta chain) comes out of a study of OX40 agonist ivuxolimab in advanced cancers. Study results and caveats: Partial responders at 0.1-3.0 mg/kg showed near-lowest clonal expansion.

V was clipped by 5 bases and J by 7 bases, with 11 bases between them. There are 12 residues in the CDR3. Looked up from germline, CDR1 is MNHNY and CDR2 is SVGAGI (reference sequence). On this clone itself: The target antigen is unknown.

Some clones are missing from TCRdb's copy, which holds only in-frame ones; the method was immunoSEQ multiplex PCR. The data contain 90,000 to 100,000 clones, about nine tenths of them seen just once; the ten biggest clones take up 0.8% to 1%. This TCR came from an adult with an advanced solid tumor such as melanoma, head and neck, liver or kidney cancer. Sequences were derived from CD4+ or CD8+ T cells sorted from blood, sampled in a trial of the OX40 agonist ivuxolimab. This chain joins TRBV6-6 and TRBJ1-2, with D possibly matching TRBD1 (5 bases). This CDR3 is CASSPRDVGYTF. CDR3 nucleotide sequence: TGTGCCAGCAGTCCCCGGGACGTTGGCTACACCTTC.